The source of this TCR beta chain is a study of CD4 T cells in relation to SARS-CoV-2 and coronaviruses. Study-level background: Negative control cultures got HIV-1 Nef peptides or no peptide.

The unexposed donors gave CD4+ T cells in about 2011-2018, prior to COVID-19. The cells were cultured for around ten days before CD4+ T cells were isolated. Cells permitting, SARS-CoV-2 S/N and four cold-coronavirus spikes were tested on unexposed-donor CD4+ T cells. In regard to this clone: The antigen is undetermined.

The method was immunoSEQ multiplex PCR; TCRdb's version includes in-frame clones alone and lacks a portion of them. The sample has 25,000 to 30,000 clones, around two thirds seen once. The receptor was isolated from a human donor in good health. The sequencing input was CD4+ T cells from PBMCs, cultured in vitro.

The CDR3 DNA sequence: TGTGCCAGCAGCCGAACGGCGGCAGAGCAGTTCTTC. Translated, it gives CASSRTAAEQFF. The chain couples TRBV13 to TRBJ2-1; D uncertain. The V end was cut by 5 bases, the J end by 10 bases, with 12 bases between. CDR1 is PRHDT and CDR2 is FYEKMQ in the germline V gene (reference sequence). This CDR3 has 12 amino acids.